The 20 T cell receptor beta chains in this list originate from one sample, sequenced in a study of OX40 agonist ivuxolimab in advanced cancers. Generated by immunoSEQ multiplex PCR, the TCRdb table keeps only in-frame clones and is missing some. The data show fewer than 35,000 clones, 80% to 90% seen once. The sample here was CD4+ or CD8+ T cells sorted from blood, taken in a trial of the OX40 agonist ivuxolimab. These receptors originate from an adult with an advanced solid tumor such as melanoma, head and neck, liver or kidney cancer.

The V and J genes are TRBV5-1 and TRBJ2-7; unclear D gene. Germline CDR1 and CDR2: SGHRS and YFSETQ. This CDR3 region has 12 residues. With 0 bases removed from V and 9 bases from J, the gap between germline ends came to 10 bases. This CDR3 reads CASSLVGEGQYF. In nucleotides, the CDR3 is TGCGCCAGCAGCTTGGTGGGTGAAGGGCAGTACTTC.

The CDR3 here is CASSFGGQTNEQFF. The DNA for the CDR3 is TGTGCCAGCAGCTTCGGGGGACAAACCAATGAGCAGTTCTTC. V and J are TRBV9 and TRBJ2-1; D may be TRBD1 or TRBD2 (6 bases each). The CDR3 has 14 residues. V was pared by 4 bases and J by 6 bases, with 14 bases between. Per germline, CDR1 SGDLS and CDR2 YYNGEE.

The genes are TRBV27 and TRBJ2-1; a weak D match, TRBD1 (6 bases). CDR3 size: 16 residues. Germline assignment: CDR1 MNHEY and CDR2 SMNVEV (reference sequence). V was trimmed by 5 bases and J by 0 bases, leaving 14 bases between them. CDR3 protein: CASSARVDSSYNEQFF. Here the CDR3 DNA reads TGTGCCAGCAGTGCCCGGGTGGACAGCTCCTACAATGAGCAGTTCTTC.

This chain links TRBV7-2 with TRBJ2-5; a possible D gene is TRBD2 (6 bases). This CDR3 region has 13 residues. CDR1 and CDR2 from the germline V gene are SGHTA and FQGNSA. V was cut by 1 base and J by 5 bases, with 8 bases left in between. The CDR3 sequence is CASSLEGRETQYF. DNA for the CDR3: TGTGCCAGCAGCTTAGAGGGGAGGGAGACCCAGTACTTC.

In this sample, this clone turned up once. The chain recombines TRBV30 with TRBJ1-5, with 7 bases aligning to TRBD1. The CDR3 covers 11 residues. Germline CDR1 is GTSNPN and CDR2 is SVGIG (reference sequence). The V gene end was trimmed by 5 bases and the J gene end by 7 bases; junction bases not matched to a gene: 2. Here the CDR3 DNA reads TGTGCCTGGCAGGGGGGCCAGCCCCAGCATTTT. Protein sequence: CAWQGGQPQHF.

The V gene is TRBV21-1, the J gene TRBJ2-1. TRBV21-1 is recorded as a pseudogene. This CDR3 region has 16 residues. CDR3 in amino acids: CASSKARQSSYNEQFF. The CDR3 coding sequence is TGTGCCAGCAGCAAAGCCCGTCAGAGCTCCTACAATGAGCAGTTCTTC.

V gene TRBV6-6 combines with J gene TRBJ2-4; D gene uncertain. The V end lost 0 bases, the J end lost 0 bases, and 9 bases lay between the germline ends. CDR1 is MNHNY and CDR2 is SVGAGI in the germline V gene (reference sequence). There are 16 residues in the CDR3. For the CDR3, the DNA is TGTGCCAGCAGTTACTCCGACACTCTAGCCAAAAACATTCAGTACTTC. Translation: CASSYSDTLAKNIQYF.

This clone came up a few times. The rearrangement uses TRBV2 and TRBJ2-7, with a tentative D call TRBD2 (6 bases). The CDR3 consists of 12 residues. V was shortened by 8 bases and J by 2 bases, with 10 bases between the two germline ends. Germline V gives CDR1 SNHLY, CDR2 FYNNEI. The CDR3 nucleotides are TGTGCCAGCTGGGACTTACCCTACGAGCAGTACTTC. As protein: CASWDLPYEQYF.

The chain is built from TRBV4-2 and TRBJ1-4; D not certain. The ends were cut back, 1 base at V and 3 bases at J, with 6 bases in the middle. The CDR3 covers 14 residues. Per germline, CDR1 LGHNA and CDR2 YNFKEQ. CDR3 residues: CASSQGLANEKLFF. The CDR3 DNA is TGTGCCAGCAGCCAAGGGCTAGCTAATGAAAAACTGTTTTTT.

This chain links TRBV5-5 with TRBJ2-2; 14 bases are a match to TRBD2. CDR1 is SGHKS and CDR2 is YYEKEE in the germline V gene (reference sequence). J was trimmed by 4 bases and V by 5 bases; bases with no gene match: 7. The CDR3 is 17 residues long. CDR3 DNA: TGTGCCAGCAGGAAAGGACTAGCGGGGGGTAGCACCGGGGAGCTGTTTTTT. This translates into CASRKGLAGGSTGELFF.

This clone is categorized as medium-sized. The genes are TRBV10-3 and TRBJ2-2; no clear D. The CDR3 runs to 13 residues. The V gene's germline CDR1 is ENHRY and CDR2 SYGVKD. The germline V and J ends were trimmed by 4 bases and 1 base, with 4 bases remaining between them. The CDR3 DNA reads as TGTGCCATCAGTGGACAGAACACCGGGGAGCTGTTTTTT. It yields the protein CAISGQNTGELFF.

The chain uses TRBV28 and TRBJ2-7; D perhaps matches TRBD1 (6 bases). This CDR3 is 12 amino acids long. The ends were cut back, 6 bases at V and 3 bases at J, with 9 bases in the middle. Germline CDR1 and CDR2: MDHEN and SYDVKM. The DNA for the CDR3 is TGTGCCAGCAGATTAGGGGGCTACGAGCAGTACTTC. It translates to CASRLGGYEQYF.

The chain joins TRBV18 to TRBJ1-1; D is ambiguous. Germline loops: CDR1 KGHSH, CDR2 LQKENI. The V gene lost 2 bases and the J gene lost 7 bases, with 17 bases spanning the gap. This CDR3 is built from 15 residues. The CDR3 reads CASSPTITAGREAFF. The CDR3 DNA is TGTGCCAGCTCACCAACTATCACGGCAGGACGTGAAGCTTTCTTT.

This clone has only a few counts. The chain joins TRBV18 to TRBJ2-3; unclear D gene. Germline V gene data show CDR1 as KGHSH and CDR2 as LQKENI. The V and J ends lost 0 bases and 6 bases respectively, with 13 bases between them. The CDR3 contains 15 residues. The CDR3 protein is CASSPPDGYRDTQYF. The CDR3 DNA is TGTGCCAGCTCACCACCCGACGGCTATAGGGATACGCAGTATTTT. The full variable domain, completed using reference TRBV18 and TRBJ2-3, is NAGVMQNPRHLVRRRGQEARLRCSPMKGHSHVYWYRQLPEEGLKFMVYLQKENIIDESGMPKERFSAEFPKEGPSILRIQQVVRGDSAAYFCASSPPDGYRDTQYFGPGTRLTVL.

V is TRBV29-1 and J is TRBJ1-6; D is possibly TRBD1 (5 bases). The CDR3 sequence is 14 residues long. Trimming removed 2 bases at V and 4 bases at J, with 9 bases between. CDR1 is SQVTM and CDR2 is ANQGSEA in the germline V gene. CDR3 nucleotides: TGCAGCGTTGAATTGGGGGTTTATAATTCACCCCTCCACTTT. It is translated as CSVELGVYNSPLHF.

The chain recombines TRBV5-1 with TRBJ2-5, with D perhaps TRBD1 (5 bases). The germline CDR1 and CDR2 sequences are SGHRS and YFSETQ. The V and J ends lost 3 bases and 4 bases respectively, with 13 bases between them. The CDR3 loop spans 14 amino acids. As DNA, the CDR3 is TGCGCCAGCAGCTCCGTTTCAGGGCGAGAGACCCAGTACTTC. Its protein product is CASSSVSGRETQYF.

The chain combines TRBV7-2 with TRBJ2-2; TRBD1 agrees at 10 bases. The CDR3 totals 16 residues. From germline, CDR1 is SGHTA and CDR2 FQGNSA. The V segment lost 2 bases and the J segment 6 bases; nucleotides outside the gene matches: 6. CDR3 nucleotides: TGTGCCAGCAGCTTAAATCGACAGGGGGCCGCCGGGGAGCTGTTTTTT. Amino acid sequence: CASSLNRQGAAGELFF.

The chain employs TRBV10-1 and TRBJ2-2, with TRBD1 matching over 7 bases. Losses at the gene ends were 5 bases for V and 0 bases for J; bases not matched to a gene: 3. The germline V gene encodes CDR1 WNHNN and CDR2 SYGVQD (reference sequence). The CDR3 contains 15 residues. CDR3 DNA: TGCGCCAGCAGTCAGACAGGGACGAACACCGGGGAGCTGTTTTTT. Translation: CASSQTGTNTGELFF.

The CDR3 protein is CASSPDRAGKLFF. Here the CDR3 DNA reads TGTGCCAGCAGCCCAGACAGGGCCGGGAAACTGTTTTTT. The chain uses TRBV7-8 and TRBJ1-4; 7 bases agree with TRBD1. Germline lookup yields CDR1 SGHVS and CDR2 FQNEAQ. Trimming took 5 bases from V and 11 from J; bases not matched to a gene: 8. The CDR3 is 13 amino acids.

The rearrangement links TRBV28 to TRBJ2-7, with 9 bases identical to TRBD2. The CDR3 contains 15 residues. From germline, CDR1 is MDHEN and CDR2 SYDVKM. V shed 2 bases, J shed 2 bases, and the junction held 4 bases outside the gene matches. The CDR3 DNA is TGTGCCAGCAGTTTAGGTAGCGGGGGTACCTACGAGCAGTACTTC. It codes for CASSLGSGGTYEQYF.